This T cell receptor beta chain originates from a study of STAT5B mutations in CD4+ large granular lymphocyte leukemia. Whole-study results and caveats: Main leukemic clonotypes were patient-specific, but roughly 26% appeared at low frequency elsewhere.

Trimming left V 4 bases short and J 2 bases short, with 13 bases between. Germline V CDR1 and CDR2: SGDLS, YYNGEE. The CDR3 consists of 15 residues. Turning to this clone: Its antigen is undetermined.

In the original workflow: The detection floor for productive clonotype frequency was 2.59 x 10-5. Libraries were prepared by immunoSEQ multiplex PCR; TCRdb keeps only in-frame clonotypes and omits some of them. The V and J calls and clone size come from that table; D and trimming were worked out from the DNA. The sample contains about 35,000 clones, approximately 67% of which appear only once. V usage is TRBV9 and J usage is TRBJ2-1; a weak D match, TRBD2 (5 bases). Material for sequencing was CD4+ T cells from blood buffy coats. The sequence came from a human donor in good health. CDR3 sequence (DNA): TGTGCCAGCAGCTCCGAGGGTGAAGCCTACAATGAGCAGTTCTTC. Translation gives CASSSEGEAYNEQFF.